This TCR beta chain appears in the sequencing data of a study of vaccination and CD4 T cells after COVID-19. Study summary: As their vaccination, participants received two doses of either BNT162b2 or mRNA-1273 vaccine.

The germline V and J ends were trimmed by 2 bases and 3 bases, with 13 bases remaining between them. This CDR3 contains 15 residues. Germline CDR1 reads SGHNT; CDR2 reads YYREEE (reference sequence). Sequencing of DNA taken from cultured CD4+ T cells relied on the Oncomine TCR Beta short-read assay. DNA came from CD4+ T cells after culture. TCRdb re-analysed the PCR reads in MiXCR, keeping a single row per CDR3 protein. This sample yields about 14,000 distinct CDR3 sequences, of which about 31% are seen a single time; 20% to 25% belongs to the top ten. Note on this clonotype: Antigen unknown.

Indicated treatment: approximately 10-day PBMC culture with coronavirus spike peptide pools or control peptides (ViraFEST assay). The sequencing sample was made of cultured CD4+ T cells from blood. The chain carries TRBV5-4 and TRBJ2-3; no definite D call. The receptor was derived from a human donor with COVID-19. CDR3 DNA sequence: TGTGCCAGCAGCTTTGGGTCAGATGGGACAGATACGCAGTATTTT. Its translation: CASSFGSDGTDTQYF. Variable domain in full (rest from reference TRBV5-4 and TRBJ2-3): ETGVTQSPTHLIKTRGQQVTLRCSSQSGHNTVSWYQQALGQGPQFIFQYYREEENGRGNFPPRFSGLQFPNYSSELNVNALELDDSALYLCASSFGSDGTDTQYFGPGTRLTVL.